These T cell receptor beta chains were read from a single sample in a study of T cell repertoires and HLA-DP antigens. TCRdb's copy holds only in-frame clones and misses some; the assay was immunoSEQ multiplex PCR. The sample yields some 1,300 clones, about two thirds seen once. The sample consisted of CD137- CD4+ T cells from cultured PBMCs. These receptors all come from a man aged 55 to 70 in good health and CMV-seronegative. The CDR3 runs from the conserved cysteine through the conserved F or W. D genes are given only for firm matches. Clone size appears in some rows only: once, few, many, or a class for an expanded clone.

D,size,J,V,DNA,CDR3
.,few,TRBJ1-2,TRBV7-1,TGTGCCAGCAGCTCATATCCCCCAGGGCTTGGCTACACCTTC,CASSSYPPGLGYTF
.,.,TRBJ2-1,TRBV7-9,TGTGCCAGCAGCCTGACCTCCTACAATGAGCAGTTCTTC,CASSLTSYNEQFF
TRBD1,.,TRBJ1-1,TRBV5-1,TGCGCCAGCAGCTTATCCGGGACAGCTAACACTGAAGCTTTCTTT,CASSLSGTANTEAFF
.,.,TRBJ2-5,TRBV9,TGTGCCAGCAGCGTAGGTGGAGACGAGGGGGGGACCCAGTACTTC,CASSVGGDEGGTQYF
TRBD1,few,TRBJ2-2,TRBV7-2,TGTGCCAGCAGCCCGACCACAGGGGGCCCAGGGGAGCTGTTTTTT,CASSPTTGGPGELFF
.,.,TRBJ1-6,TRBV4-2,TGTGCCAGCAGCCAAGTTCTCGAAGGGGTTTCACCCCTCCACTTT,CASSQVLEGVSPLHF
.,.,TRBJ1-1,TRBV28,TGTGCCAGCAGGGGGGGGGTGGCAGTCACTGAAGCTTTCTTT,CASRGGVAVTEAFF
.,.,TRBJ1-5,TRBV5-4,TGTGCCAGCAGCCAAGATTTCCAGACTCCTTTTGGGACCCAGCATTTT,CASSQDFQTPFGTQHF
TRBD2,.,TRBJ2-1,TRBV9,TGTGCCAGCAGCGTAGGAGCGGGGGCCTCGGGACATGAGCAGTTCTTC,CASSVGAGASGHEQFF
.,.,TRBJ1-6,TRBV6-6,TGTGCCAGCAGGGGGCTTGGGACGAATTCACCCCTCCACTTT,CASRGLGTNSPLHF
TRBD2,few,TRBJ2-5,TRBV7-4,TGTGCCAGCAGCCCCCAGGGGGAAGCGGGGGGACCTCAAGAGACCCAGTACTTC,CASSPQGEAGGPQETQYF
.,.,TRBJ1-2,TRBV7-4,TGTGCCAGCAGCTTAGAGATAAGCGGCTACACCTTC,CASSLEISGYTF
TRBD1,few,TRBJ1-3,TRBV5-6,TGTGCCAGCAGCCCCTACAGGGGGCCTGGAAACACCATATATTTT,CASSPYRGPGNTIYF
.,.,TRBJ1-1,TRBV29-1,TGCAGCGTTGAGGCGGGAGGGGCGAACACTGAAGCTTTCTTT,CSVEAGGANTEAFF
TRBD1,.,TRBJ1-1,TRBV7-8,TGTGCCAGCAGCCAACGGGACAGGGGCTCCAACACTGAAGCTTTCTTT,CASSQRDRGSNTEAFF
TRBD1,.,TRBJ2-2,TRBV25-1,TGTGCCAGCAGTGAGGACAGGGGGGGCACCGGGGAGCTGTTTTTT,CASSEDRGGTGELFF
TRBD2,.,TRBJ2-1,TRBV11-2,TGTGCCAGCAGCCCCCGGGGGGGGAATTTCAATGAGCAGTTCTTC,CASSPRGGNFNEQFF
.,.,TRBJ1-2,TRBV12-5,TGTGCTAGTGGTTTGAACGGCGTAAACTATGGCTACACCTTC,CASGLNGVNYGYTF
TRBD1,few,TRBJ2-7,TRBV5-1,TGCGCCAGCAGCTTCGGACAGGGGAAGACCTACGAGCAGTACTTC,CASSFGQGKTYEQYF
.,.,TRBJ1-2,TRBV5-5,TGTGCCAGCAGCTTAGAGATAAGCGGCTACACCTTC,CASSLEISGYTF
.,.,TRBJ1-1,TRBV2,TGTGCCAGCAGTGTGTGGACGGCGAACACTGAAGCTTTCTTT,CASSVWTANTEAFF
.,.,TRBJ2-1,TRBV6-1,TGTGCCAGCAGCCAAACGGGGGTTGAGCAGTTCTTC,CASSQTGVEQFF
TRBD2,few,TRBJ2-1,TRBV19,TGTGCCAGTAGTATGTCTAGCGGGGGCCACAATGAGCAGTTCTTC,CASSMSSGGHNEQFF
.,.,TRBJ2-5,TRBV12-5,TGTGCTAGTGGTTTGACAGGGAACGACCAAGAGACCCAGTACTTC,CASGLTGNDQETQYF
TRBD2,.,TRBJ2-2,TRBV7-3,TGTGCCAGCAGCTTAAGTGGGGCTAGCGGGAACACCGGGGAGCTGTTTTTT,CASSLSGASGNTGELFF
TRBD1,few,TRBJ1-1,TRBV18,TGTGCCAGCTCACCACCGACAGGGGGACGGACTGAAGCTTTCTTT,CASSPPTGGRTEAFF
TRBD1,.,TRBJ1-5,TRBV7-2,TGTGCCAGCAGCTTAGGGGGACAGGGGGGTCAGCCCCAGCATTTT,CASSLGGQGGQPQHF
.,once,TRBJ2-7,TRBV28,TGTGCCAGCATCAAGGCCGCCTCCTACGAGCAGTACTTC,CASIKAASYEQYF
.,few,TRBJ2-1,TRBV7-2,TGTGCCAGCAGCTCTCGGACTGATAATGAGCAGTTCTTC,CASSSRTDNEQFF
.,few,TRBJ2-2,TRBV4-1,TGCGCCAGCAGCCAAGATTGGGGGGAGCTGTTTTTT,CASSQDWGELFF
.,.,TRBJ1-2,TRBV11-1,TGTGCCAGCAGCTTTAGCGGGGGTGAAGGCTACACCTTC,CASSFSGGEGYTF
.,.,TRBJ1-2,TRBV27,TGTGCCAGCAGGAAAGACCCGCGAGGGTACTATGGCTACACCTTC,CASRKDPRGYYGYTF
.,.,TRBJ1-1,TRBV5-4,TGTGCCAGCAGCTCGGGACCGATGAACACTGAAGCTTTCTTT,CASSSGPMNTEAFF
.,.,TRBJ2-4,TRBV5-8,TGTGCCAGCAGCTTGGGGGGATACATTCAGTACTTC,CASSLGGYIQYF
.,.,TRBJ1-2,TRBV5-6,TGTGCCAGCAGCTTAGAGATAAGCGGCTACACCTTC,CASSLEISGYTF
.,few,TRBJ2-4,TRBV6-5,TGTGCCAGCGGAACCCTAGCCAAAAACATTCAGTACTTC,CASGTLAKNIQYF
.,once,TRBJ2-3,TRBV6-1,TGTGCCAGCAGTGCATCGGGACTCTCAAACACAGATACGCAGTATTTT,CASSASGLSNTDTQYF
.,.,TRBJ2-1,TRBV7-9,TGTGCCAGCAGCTTGTCGGGCCCGGGGAATGAGCAGTTCTTC,CASSLSGPGNEQFF
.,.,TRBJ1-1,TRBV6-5,TGTGCCAGCAGTTGGGGGGCCGTGAACACTGAAGCTTTCTTT,CASSWGAVNTEAFF
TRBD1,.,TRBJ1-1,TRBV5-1,TGCGCCAGCAGCTTGGGGACAGGGCAAACTGAAGCTTTCTTT,CASSLGTGQTEAFF
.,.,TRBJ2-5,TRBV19,TGTGCCAGCTCAGAATCTCAAGAGACCCAGTACTTC,CASSESQETQYF
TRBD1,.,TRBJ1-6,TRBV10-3,TGTGCCAGCAGGGGGCTTGGGACGAATTCACCCCTCCACTTT,CASRGLGTNSPLHF
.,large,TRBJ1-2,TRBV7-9,TGTGCCAGCAGCTTTAGCGGGGGTGAAGGCTACACCTTC,CASSFSGGEGYTF
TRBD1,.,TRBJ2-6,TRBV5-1,TGCGCCAGCAGCTTCACAGGGGGCATTGATGGGGCCAACGTCCTGACTTTC,CASSFTGGIDGANVLTF